This T cell receptor (beta chain) was identified during a study of shared clonotypes between healthy human individuals. The germline V gene has CDR1 LNHDA and CDR2 SQIVND (reference sequence). V shed 11 bases and J shed 10 bases, with 15 bases lying between them. The CDR3 covers 11 residues. TCRdb's table, derived via immunoSEQ multiplex PCR, lists solely in-frame clones and lacks some. The sample includes 650,000 to 700,000 clones, 80% to 95% of them seen just once. This clone was counted only a few times. This sequence originates from a man aged 18 to 30 in good health. Some clones in this sample may be carry-over from other donors' samples. This chain uses TRBV19 with TRBJ1-5; D might be TRBD1 (5 bases). The sequenced sample was memory CD8+ T cells from PBMCs. Subset defined: CD45RO+ cells pooled with CCR7-negative TemRA cells. This chain's CDR3 is CAVGPGPPQHF. In nucleotides, the CDR3 is TGTGCCGTGGGGCCCGGGCCCCCCCAGCATTTT. Filled out from reference TRBV19 and TRBJ1-5, the complete variable domain reads DGGITQSPKYLFRKEGQNVTLSCEQNLNHDAMYWYRQDPGQGLRLIYYSQIVNDFQKGDIAEGYSVSREKKESFPLTVTSAQKNPTAFYLCAVGPGPPQHFGDGTRLSIL.